The TCR beta chain under discussion was sequenced for a study of cytomegalovirus exposure and HLA in healthy donors (dated by TCRdb to about 2017). Study-level background: In an earlier analysis of 587 of the donors, about 270 Gb of sequence data and roughly 100 million unique TCR beta sequences from about 179 million T cells were reported. An early release that covered roughly 600 HLA-typed donors contained 250 to 350 gigabases of sequencing data and 70 million to 100 million unique TCR sequences. Among the approximately 430 genotyped donors, 81% belonged to the genetic ancestry cluster associated with self-reported Caucasian donors. The study was designed to test whether signatures of past pathogen exposure could be identified by cataloging public T cell receptors. The study used immunosequencing to profile the T cell repertoires of around 600 subjects and linked those repertoires to cytomegalovirus serostatus. Along with the roughly 700-subject first cohort, a separate validation cohort of 120 different subjects was used. The study combined high-throughput TCR immunosequencing, statistical association of individual TCRs with disease status, and machine learning to predict cytomegalovirus infection status. To study patterns of TCR occurrence, a later analysis re-analyzed previously published TCR beta repertoires from 666 donors and added high-resolution HLA genotyping. Rather than drawing on any new phenotypic data, the later analysis identified candidate immune exposures from TCR beta sequences and the way those sequences occurred across donors. To decide whether each TCR beta V gene segment behaved as functional or pseudogenic, an earlier analysis of nearly 600 of the donors relied on high-throughput TCR beta sequencing. Alongside the repertoire data, information on donor age, sex, ethnicity and CMV serostatus was compiled. A later genetic analysis used genome-wide SNP genotypes for about three fifths of the 666 donors, treating that subset as a discovery cohort. Every repertoire in the discovery cohort had been generated on one and the same sequencing platform. Both class I and class II loci were covered by HLA typing, at four-digit resolution. The number of donors typed differed by locus, with about 620-630 for A, B, C, DRB1 and DQB1, roughly 520 for DQA1, 606 for DPA1, and under 490 for DPB1. Four or five DR-DQ haplotypes were handled as single units for association and clustering because linkage in the cohort was strong. Among almost 400 genotyped donors of the cohort, an average of approximately 230,000 unique TCR beta nucleotide sequences were sequenced per donor, approximately 20% of them non-productive. What the work shows at the level of the full study, not this receptor alone: In a later analysis, most CMV-associated TCR beta chains were found to appear HLA-restricted, with HLA associations seemingly driven largely by CMV exposure. The classifier was reported to diagnose cytomegalovirus status with high specificity and sensitivity in both the original cohort and the validation cohort. When HLA alleles, especially DR and DQ, strongly co-occurred, TCR associations were difficult to assign to individual alleles. In a later analysis, HLA-associated TCR beta chains showed more clonal expansion and lower generation probabilities than non-associated chains that were equally common. Most TCR sequences were observed very rarely across donors, whereas some public TCRs were present in many individuals. In vitro tests confirmed that three of the cytomegalovirus-associated TCR beta chains recognize cytomegalovirus antigens. A further reported finding was that TCR beta sequences accurately predicted the HLA-A and HLA-B alleles for most subjects in the first cohort. This cohort had only TCR beta chains sequenced, and the lack of alpha or paired-chain data limited which features could be detected. In a later analysis, several top co-occurrence clusters were reported to appear linked to parvovirus B19, influenza, CMV and Epstein-Barr virus. In a later genetic analysis, fewer N-insertions in productive TCRs were reported among donors in an Asian-associated ancestry cluster than the approximately 710-donor mean. In an earlier analysis of roughly 500 of the donors, most TCR beta V segments appeared in productive rearrangements about 90% or about 30% of the time, broadly matching IMGT annotations. A later analysis associated 15,000 to 20,000 TCR beta sequences with specific HLA alleles at a false discovery rate of 0.05. The only immune exposure information available for the cohort was CMV serostatus. A group of highly shared sequence variants was considered likely to be a technical artifact of the sequencing pipeline. Because counts were too low, roughly 18 rarely observed V segments, including chromosome 9 orphons, were left out of the earlier analysis of some 600 of the donors. It was suggested by the authors that the approach could potentially be generalized to other disease states and immunological phenotypes. In the study, 150 to 200 TCR beta chains were listed as associated with cytomegalovirus. Roughly uniform sequencing depth across donors was assumed in presence/absence analyses, although this assumption may not hold. V-gene and J-gene trimming of TCR beta chains was associated with a missense DCLRE1C variant in a later genetic analysis, and the association was replicated in an independent cohort. Because some donors lacked HLA typing at each locus, the association tests relied only on the typed subset. In a later analysis, TCR association rates were found to vary across HLA loci, with the most associated TCRs seen for DRB1 alleles and the fewest for HLA-C alleles. Some IMGT-functional V segments, including TRBV6-2 and TRBV6-3, could not be distinguished by the 87-base-pair reads and were therefore excluded. Linkage disequilibrium might explain the correlated functional status among segregating V segments, but an unknown experimental factor could not be excluded.

A word on this clone: This receptor's antigen is unknown. No clone much larger than this one lies a single base away; base qualities are absent.

The cohort was made up of 666 healthy bone marrow donors. At the time of sampling, every cohort member was nominally healthy, though immune exposures that went unrecorded were likely present. The donor was CMV seropositive and was included in the group of 250 to 300 seropositive cohort members. Each donor provided a peripheral blood sample, and peripheral blood mononuclear cells were used for TCR beta sequencing. Genomic DNA extraction from the blood cell samples was performed with the Qiagen DNeasy Blood Extraction Kit. Here V drops 4 bases and J drops 1 base, and the junction holds 3 bases not matched to any gene. CDR1 is given as WNHNN and CDR2 as SYGVQD, both from the germline V gene (reference sequence). The cysteine opens and the phenylalanine closes a CDR3 of 15 amino acids. Of all the DNA, just the CDR3 is kept, 45 bases in frame from base 1. Receptor amplification or capture employed the immunoSEQ multiplex PCR assay. A mixture of 60 forward primers for TCR Vbeta segments and 13 reverse primers for TCR Jbeta segments was used in the multiplex PCR. Amplification of the CDR3 region of rearranged TCR beta genes was performed with a multiplex PCR assay on genomic DNA. The Illumina HiSeq System was used to sequence the amplified TCR beta libraries as 87-base-pair reads. The paper's data handling went like this. A later analysis tallied 75 million to 85 million unique TCR beta chains across the 660 or so repertoires, and approximately 12 million of those chains were shared by two or more donors. To remove PCR and sequencing errors, raw reads were error-corrected and collapsed into unique sequences using a nearest-neighbor algorithm that merged closely related sequences. CDR3 sequences were aligned to IMGT reference sequences to assign V, D and J gene segments. For a sequence to be retained, a match of at least six nucleotides was required to both a V gene segment and a J gene segment. A rearrangement was called productive if the CDR3 had no stop codons and remained in frame with V and J, and every other rearrangement was called non-productive. CDR3 was defined by IMGT convention, running from the second conserved V-encoded cysteine to the conserved J-encoded phenylalanine. The earlier analysis of approximately 500 of the donors excluded sequences that lacked an unambiguous match to a single V gene segment. An earlier analysis of several hundred of the donors called V segments functional above 56.7% productive rearrangements and segregating when the between-donor standard deviation exceeded 5%. A statistical classification framework was built to diagnose cytomegalovirus status from the catalog of TCR beta chain sequences. V and J gene assignment, in a later analysis, came from comparing TCR nucleotide sequences with IMGT/GENE-DB human TR gene sequences. Using the TCRdist pipeline, a later analysis assigned CDR3 sequences along with most-parsimonious VDJ recombination scenarios. In a later analysis, each TCR beta chain was defined by its CDR3 amino acid sequence together with its V-gene family, and reads lacking a unique V-gene family were excluded. To address suspected cross-contamination and a sequencing artifact, a later analysis removed a few hundred highly shared, low-generation-probability nucleotide sequences. In a later analysis, a clonal expansion index for each public chain was calculated from normalized within-repertoire ranks of inferred template counts. Generation probabilities in a later analysis came from a VDJ recombination model fitted to out-of-frame rearrangements, and those results were checked against IGoR. Hypergeometric tests were used in a later analysis to score TCR-TCR, TCR-HLA and TCR-CMV co-occurrence, with a repertoire-size bias correction applied to the TCR pairs. To estimate false discovery rates, a later analysis permuted the HLA or CMV assignments 20 times. In a later analysis, co-occurring TCRs were grouped using DBSCAN, and TCRdist sequence similarity was added for clustering within HLA-allele-positive subsets. Repertoires with fewer than 30,000 or more than 120,000 public chains, plus five repertoires with anomalous nucleotide sharing, were excluded from co-occurrence clustering. TCRdb stores this immuneACCESS table with in-frame sequences only. Part of the clones is absent; in the studies checked, under half of the shortfall reflects unresolved V genes, and no reason is known for the rest. V and J calls and clone size come straight from that table; D and trimming were deduced from the DNA. For this sample there are 110,000 or so clones; around 77% appear just once. About 5% of the sample belongs to the ten largest clones.

The TCR sequence derives from a young woman in good health and CMV-seropositive. The sample consisted of PBMCs. The sequence joins TRBV10-1 to TRBJ2-3, with 9 bases matching TRBD2. The nucleotides are TGCGCCAGCAGTGCGGCGGGGGGGGGCACAGATACGCAGTATTTT. Its coded protein is CASSAAGGGTDTQYF.